This note documents a single T cell receptor beta chain sequence. This clonotype was observed at least ten times. What antigen it recognizes has not been identified. No base quality values were provided; no much bigger clone lies one nucleotide off. Sample time point, as interpreted from the label and publication: persistent/refractory GD, antithyroid drugs over 5 years with positive TRAb. For both TCR sequencing and RNA sequencing, RNA was extracted from PBMCs using TRIzol. The diagnosis of Graves' disease followed American Thyroid Association guidelines. Patients for the study were recruited at an endocrinology department in Xi'an, China. Each patient gave approximately 10 milliliters of peripheral blood, collected in an EDTA anticoagulant tube. PBMCs were isolated by Ficoll Paque Plus density gradient separation without further T cell sorting. An Agilent 2100 Bioanalyzer and agarose gel were used to check RNA quality, while a NanoDrop 2000 measured RNA concentration.

CDR3 length: 16 amino acids, cysteine to phenylalanine. Here the CDR3 DNA is all that survives: 48 bases in frame from base 1. V and J are truncated by 3 bases and 0 bases respectively, leaving an intervening sequence of 12 bases. The germline V gene sets CDR1 to MDHEN and CDR2 to SYDVKM. This sample is part of a study of regulatory T cells in long-lasting Graves disease (dated by TCRdb to the early 2020s). About the investigation overall: Persistent Graves' disease was defined as persistently positive TSH receptor autoantibodies together with antithyroid drug treatment for over 5 years. Persistent Graves' disease patients were compared with newly diagnosed Graves' disease patients by peripheral blood TCR sequencing and RNA sequencing. The study was registered as a clinical trial and conducted in China. A total of 35 or so samples underwent TCR sequencing: around 13 from persistent and roughly 20 from newly diagnosed Graves' disease patients. Antithyroid drugs had been taken for around 9.8 years on average by persistent Graves' disease patients in the clinical cohort. The research as a whole found: Patients with persistent disease shared more public clonotypes (approximately 2,500) than newly diagnosed patients did (more than 900). Compared with newly diagnosed patients, patients with persistent Graves' disease had lower TCR Shannon entropy and fewer highly expanded clones, which suggests clonal expansion. Sequencing and analysis were restricted to the TCR beta chain. The authors noted that the small sample size was a limitation that may lower accuracy. Persistent disease showed preferential use of TRBV28, TRBJ1-2 and TRBJ2-5, whereas newly diagnosed disease favored TRBV20-1 and TRBJ2-1. The study examined only peripheral blood because the primary lesion, thyroid tissue, could not be accessed.

Preparation of the library involved multiplex PCR. TCRdb lists the instrument as Illumina HiSeq 4000. CDR3 regions were amplified by Arm-PCR with iRepertoire HTBI primers to construct TCR beta libraries. Before sequencing, the PCR products went through gel purification. As for the authors' bioinformatics: Across samples, 55 to 80 TRBV and 13 to 15 TRBJ segments were identified and used for gene usage analysis of CDR3 amino acid clonotypes. COPE and FqMerger were used to merge the filtered high-quality paired reads into contigs. BLAST was used to align contigs to IMGT TRBV, TRBD and TRBJ reference genes, and CDR3 was defined according to IMGT. Clonotypes above 0.1% frequency were classified as highly expanded clones. Shannon entropy served as the measure of repertoire diversity, while the Gini coefficient captured V-J evenness. Clonotypes shared by more than one individual were considered public. TCRdb handled the public reads itself, with Q25 trimming in fastp and clone calling in MiXCR, and kept productive beta chains. For every CDR3 protein sequence, its rows merge into one entry that carries the most common genes and DNA. The V and J calls and clone size come from TCRdb's table, not from the authors' own analysis. The sample table lists about 460,000 distinct CDR3 sequences, 20% to 25% of them with a count of one. The ten largest clones add up to around 13% of the sample.

Source: peripheral blood mononuclear cells (PBMCs), taken when the disease was refractory, from a patient treated with antithyroid drugs. This sequence originates from a female donor with Graves disease. This chain joins TRBV28 to TRBJ1-3; D gene: possibly TRBD1, on 5 matching bases. The nucleotides read TGTGCCAGCAGTTTTACGGACAACCCCTCTGGAAACACCATATATTTT. Its product reads: CASSFTDNPSGNTIYF.